Listed below are T cell receptor beta chains from one sample, sequenced in a study of control samples from healthy donors and cancer patients. Produced via immunoSEQ multiplex PCR; TCRdb's table is partial and in-frame only. The top ten hold roughly 13% of the sample, which has around 53,000 clones, about nine tenths seen once. The sequenced sample consisted of PBMCs. These receptors were collected from a man aged 55 to 69 with head and neck cancer. CDR3s include the opening cysteine and the closing phenylalanine or tryptophan. A D gene is named only where the DNA matches it firmly. Expanded clones are given a class, and other clones once, few, many or no size at all.

j_gene,d_gene,abundance,v_gene,CDR3aa,CDR3nt
TRBJ2-1,-,-,TRBV7-6,CASSLARVWTDFDEQFF,TGTGCCAGCAGCTTAGCGCGCGTATGGACTGATTTCGATGAGCAGTTCTTC
TRBJ2-1,TRBD1,-,TRBV2,CASRDRAYNEQFF,TGTGCCAGCCGGGACAGGGCCTACAATGAGCAGTTCTTC
TRBJ2-3,-,-,TRBV2,CASSEPDRKASSVTDTQYF,TGTGCCAGCAGTGAACCCGACCGGAAAGCTTCGTCCGTCACAGATACGCAGTATTTT
TRBJ2-1,-,-,TRBV6-5,CASSYSVGAAVQEQFF,TGTGCCAGCAGTTACTCGGTGGGGGCCGCCGTCCAAGAGCAGTTCTTC
TRBJ1-1,-,-,TRBV11-2,CASRPGRNPNTEAFF,TGTGCCAGCAGGCCGGGACGCAACCCCAACACTGAAGCTTTCTTT
TRBJ1-5,-,-,TRBV5-1,CASSLEGPDQPQHF,TGCGCCAGCAGCTTGGAGGGACCCGATCAGCCCCAGCATTTT
TRBJ2-1,TRBD2,-,TRBV30,CAWKRGNRYNEQFF,TGTGCCTGGAAGCGGGGGAACCGCTACAATGAGCAGTTCTTC
TRBJ1-6,-,-,TRBV11-3,CASSLDRASPLHF,TGTGCCAGCAGCTTAGACAGGGCTTCACCCCTCCACTTT
TRBJ2-1,-,-,TRBV9,CASSVVSGLNEQFF,TGTGCCAGCAGCGTAGTATCTGGTCTCAATGAGCAGTTCTTC
TRBJ1-4,-,-,TRBV7-9,CASSWGSPNEKLFF,TGTGCCAGCAGCTGGGGATCTCCGAATGAAAAACTGTTTTTT
TRBJ2-1,-,-,TRBV12-3/TRBV12-4,CASSLYNEQFF,TGTGCCAGCAGTTTATACAATGAGCAGTTCTTC
TRBJ2-7,TRBD1,-,TRBV19,CASSIQGQGLRQYF,TGTGCCAGTAGTATTCAGGGACAGGGTCTACGGCAGTACTTC
TRBJ2-7,TRBD1,-,TRBV7-9,CASSFYRGRSDEQYF,TGTGCCAGCAGCTTTTACAGGGGTCGTTCGGACGAGCAGTACTTC
TRBJ2-1,TRBD2,-,TRBV9,CASSGSGRGSRDEQFF,TGTGCCAGCAGCGGAAGCGGGAGGGGGTCCCGGGATGAGCAGTTCTTC
TRBJ1-1,-,few,TRBV4-3,CASSQDHGNTEAFF,TGCGCCAGCAGCCAAGATCACGGGAACACTGAAGCTTTCTTT
TRBJ2-7,-,-,TRBV5-1,CASSSGVSGLAEQYF,TGCGCCAGCAGCTCTGGGGTCTCAGGGTTGGCCGAGCAGTACTTC
TRBJ1-2,-,-,TRBV29-1,CSAGDPQDYGYTF,TGCAGCGCCGGGGACCCCCAAGATTATGGCTACACCTTC
TRBJ2-2,-,-,TRBV27,CASSWDRGGTGELFF,TGTGCCAGCAGTTGGGATAGGGGTGGCACCGGGGAGCTGTTTTTT
TRBJ2-5,TRBD1,-,TRBV24-1,CATSDRRGQGYQETQYF,TGTGCCACCAGTGACCGGAGGGGACAGGGGTACCAAGAGACCCAGTACTTC
TRBJ1-4,-,-,TRBV11-2,CASSKGLIGGEKLFF,TGTGCCAGCAGCAAAGGACTCATTGGGGGTGAAAAACTGTTTTTT
TRBJ1-3,TRBD1,few,TRBV5-4,CASSAGTGSGNTIYF,TGTGCCAGCAGCGCCGGGACAGGGTCAGGAAACACCATATATTTT
TRBJ2-2,TRBD2,-,TRBV9,CASSVSTSFTGELFF,TGTGCCAGCAGCGTATCGACTAGCTTTACCGGGGAGCTGTTTTTT
TRBJ2-7,-,-,TRBV28,CASLGGVYYEQYF,TGTGCCAGCCTGGGGGGAGTTTACTACGAGCAGTACTTC
TRBJ2-1,-,-,TRBV27,CASSLVRHNEQFF,TGTGCCAGCAGTTTAGTCCGCCACAATGAGCAGTTCTTC
TRBJ2-2,-,few,TRBV4-3,CASSQEAGTGELFF,TGCGCCAGCAGCCAAGAAGCCGGCACCGGGGAGCTGTTTTTT
TRBJ2-1,TRBD2,-,TRBV4-3,CASSQVLAGAVGYNEQFF,TGCGCCAGCAGCCAAGTACTAGCGGGAGCTGTCGGGTACAATGAGCAGTTCTTC
TRBJ2-5,TRBD2,-,TRBV3-1/TRBV3-2,CASSQEGGASGGPGGETQYF,TGTGCCAGCAGCCAAGAAGGGGGGGCTAGCGGGGGCCCGGGGGGAGAGACCCAGTACTTC
TRBJ1-2,TRBD1,-,TRBV7-3,CASSLGTGQMDGYTF,TGTGCCAGCAGCTTGGGGACAGGACAAATGGATGGCTACACCTTC
TRBJ1-1,-,-,TRBV14,CASSQGGWTEAFF,TGTGCCAGCAGCCAAGGGGGATGGACTGAAGCTTTCTTT
TRBJ2-7,-,few,TRBV30,CAWRLQGNTYEQYF,TGTGCCTGGAGACTTCAGGGGAATACCTACGAGCAGTACTTC
TRBJ2-2,-,-,TRBV7-2,CASSLVEGSGELFF,TGTGCCAGCAGCTTAGTAGAGGGATCCGGGGAGCTGTTTTTT
TRBJ1-3,-,-,TRBV5-1,CASSLEPGRQLTGNTIYF,TGCGCCAGCAGCTTGGAGCCGGGACGCCAACTCACTGGAAACACCATATATTTT
TRBJ1-2,TRBD1,-,TRBV30,CAWGRDRPYGYTF,TGTGCCTGGGGCCGGGACAGACCCTATGGCTACACCTTC
TRBJ2-7,TRBD1,once,TRBV13,CASSLEAPGTGVEQYF,TGTGCCAGCAGCTTAGAGGCACCTGGGACAGGGGTTGAGCAGTACTTC
TRBJ2-5,-,-,TRBV5-8,CASSLGGTVETQYF,TGTGCCAGCAGCTTGGGGGGCACAGTGGAGACCCAGTACTTC
TRBJ1-4,-,-,TRBV30,CAWSWPGDEKLFF,TGTGCCTGGAGTTGGCCCGGGGATGAAAAACTGTTTTTT
TRBJ2-1,TRBD2,-,TRBV27,CASRDPSGGLYNEQFF,TGTGCCAGCAGGGATCCTAGCGGGGGGCTATACAATGAGCAGTTCTTC
TRBJ2-1,-,-,TRBV6-2/TRBV6-3,CASSPFGVDGGLYNEQFF,TGTGCCAGCAGTCCCTTTGGAGTGGATGGCGGACTTTACAATGAGCAGTTCTTC
TRBJ1-6,-,-,TRBV10-2,CASSPNIWAPLHF,TGCGCCAGCAGCCCCAATATCTGGGCACCCCTCCACTTT
TRBJ1-1,-,-,TRBV6-2/TRBV6-3,CASSYRKGWEDTEAFF,TGTGCCAGCAGTTACCGCAAGGGATGGGAGGACACTGAAGCTTTCTTT
TRBJ2-7,-,-,TRBV29-1,CSVAAGSSYEQYF,TGCAGCGTCGCCGCGGGGTCGTCCTACGAGCAGTACTTC
TRBJ2-3,-,-,TRBV5-1,CASSPTPSYTDTQYF,TGCGCCAGCAGCCCGACCCCCTCTTACACAGATACGCAGTATTTT
TRBJ2-5,TRBD2,-,TRBV5-1,CASSLGLQGLAGDQETQYF,TGCGCCAGCAGCTTGGGACTACAGGGACTAGCGGGGGATCAAGAGACCCAGTACTTC
TRBJ2-5,TRBD1,-,TRBV4-2,CASSQGTGTEETQYF,TGTGCCAGCAGCCAGGGAACCGGGACAGAAGAGACCCAGTACTTC
TRBJ2-1,TRBD2,-,TRBV15,CATSRPGTSGRSLGLNNEQFF,TGTGCCACCAGCAGACCAGGGACTAGCGGGAGGAGTTTGGGGCTAAACAATGAGCAGTTCTTC
TRBJ1-3,-,-,TRBV3-1/TRBV3-2,CASSQENGDGRSFGGNTIYF,TGTGCCAGCAGCCAAGAAAATGGGGATGGGCGGTCGTTCGGTGGAAACACCATATATTTT
TRBJ2-5,-,-,TRBV9,CASNMLGIQETQYF,TGTGCCAGCAACATGTTAGGGATACAAGAGACCCAGTACTTC
TRBJ2-1,-,-,TRBV30,CALLRQSSYNEQFF,TGTGCCCTCCTTCGACAGAGCTCCTACAATGAGCAGTTCTTC
TRBJ1-1,-,-,TRBV6-5,CASSVMGYDTEAFF,TGTGCCAGCAGCGTCATGGGGTACGACACTGAAGCTTTCTTT